This T cell receptor (beta chain) was recovered during a study of CD8 T cells in ankylosing spondylitis. A note on this clonotype: Its antigen remains unidentified.

V shed 3 bases, J shed 3 bases, and the junction held 3 bases outside the gene matches. This CDR3 is 15 amino acids long. The germline gives CDR1 ENHRY, CDR2 SYGVKD. TCRdb passed the 5' RACE reads through MiXCR, listing each CDR3 protein once. Found here are 200,000 to 250,000 distinct CDR3 sequences, roughly a third of them singletons; the top ten hold roughly 4.2%. Findings and limits, study-wide: A subset of motif variants has previously been described in the synovial fluid and blood of reactive arthritis. Reportedly, matched ankylosing spondylitis synovial fluid was significantly enriched for disease-linked clones. What appeared characteristic of ankylosing spondylitis blood was a TCR beta motif of 7 or 8 highly homologous variants.

The TCR was taken from a male donor with ankylosing spondylitis or in good health (not recorded which). The rearrangement joins TRBV10-3 to TRBJ2-7, with 12 bases that match TRBD2. Sequencing was carried out using blood, either unsorted or a sorted T cell fraction (not recorded which). This CDR3 is CAISETSGGIYEQYF. CDR3 DNA sequence: TGTGCCATCAGTGAAACTAGCGGGGGGATCTACGAGCAGTACTTC.